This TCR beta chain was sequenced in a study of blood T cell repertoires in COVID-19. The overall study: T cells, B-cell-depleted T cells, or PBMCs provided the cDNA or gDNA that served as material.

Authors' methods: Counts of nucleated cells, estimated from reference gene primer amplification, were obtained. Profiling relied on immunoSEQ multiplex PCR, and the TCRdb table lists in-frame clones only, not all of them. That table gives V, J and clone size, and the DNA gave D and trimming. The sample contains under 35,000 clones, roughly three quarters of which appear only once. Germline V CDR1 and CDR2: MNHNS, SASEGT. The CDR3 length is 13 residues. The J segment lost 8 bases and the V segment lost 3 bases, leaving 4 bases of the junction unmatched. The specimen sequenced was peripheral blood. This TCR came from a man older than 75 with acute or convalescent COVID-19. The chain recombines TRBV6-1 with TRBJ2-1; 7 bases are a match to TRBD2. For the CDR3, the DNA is TGTGCCAGCAGTGAGACTAGCTTGGATGAGCAGTTCTTC. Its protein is CASSETSLDEQFF.